These T cell receptor beta chains were read from a single sample in a study of blood T cell repertoires in COVID-19. Profiling relied on immunoSEQ multiplex PCR, and the TCRdb table lists in-frame clones only, not all of them. Among around 230,000 clones listed, roughly 86% were seen once. Specimen: PBMCs or T cells enriched from blood (not recorded which). The receptors here all came from a woman aged 40 to 50 with acute COVID-19. CDR3s include the opening cysteine and the closing phenylalanine or tryptophan. A D gene is named only where the DNA matches it firmly. Some rows have no size entry. The others give once, few or many, or a class for an expanded clone.

CDR3 protein,CDR3 DNA,D gene,clone size,V gene,J gene
CASGQGAGEDIQYF,TGTGCCAGCGGGCAGGGGGCAGGGGAGGACATTCAGTACTTC,TRBD1,.,TRBV6-6,TRBJ2-4
CASSESHRTDTQYF,TGTGCCAGCAGCGAAAGCCACAGAACAGATACGCAGTATTTT,.,.,TRBV7-2,TRBJ2-3
CASSSPAASGSKADTQYF,TGTGCCAGCAGCTCCCCGGCGGCTAGCGGGAGTAAGGCAGATACGCAGTATTTT,TRBD2,.,TRBV9,TRBJ2-3
CASSINAGGTTDTQYF,TGTGCCAGTAGTATAAACGCGGGCGGGACCACAGATACGCAGTATTTT,.,few,TRBV19,TRBJ2-3
CASSLVAADNSPLHF,TGCGCCAGCAGCTTGGTAGCGGCGGATAATTCACCCCTCCACTTT,.,.,TRBV5-1,TRBJ1-6
CAISTATEAFF,TGTGCCATCAGCACAGCCACTGAAGCTTTCTTT,.,.,TRBV10-3,TRBJ1-1
CASSLSSYNEQFF,TGTGCCAGCAGTTTGTCTTCCTACAATGAGCAGTTCTTC,.,.,TRBV12-3/TRBV12-4,TRBJ2-1
CASYPGQGNYGYTF,TGTGCCAGCTATCCGGGACAGGGTAACTATGGCTACACCTTC,TRBD1,.,TRBV2,TRBJ1-2
CASRPRLSTGNEQFF,TGTGCCAGCAGGCCGCGGCTGAGTACGGGCAATGAGCAGTTCTTC,.,.,TRBV13,TRBJ2-1
CATTGRNYGYTF,TGTGCCACGACAGGGAGGAACTATGGCTACACCTTC,TRBD1,.,TRBV19,TRBJ1-2
CASKSGGELFF,TGTGCCAGCAAATCGGGCGGGGAGCTGTTTTTT,.,.,TRBV28,TRBJ2-2
CATSGSGQNLVDTQYF,TGTGCCACCAGTGGGTCAGGACAAAATTTGGTAGATACGCAGTATTTT,.,.,TRBV24-1,TRBJ2-3
CASRRAGRKGELFF,TGTGCCAGCAGACGAGCGGGAAGAAAGGGGGAGCTGTTTTTT,TRBD2,.,TRBV2,TRBJ2-2
CASSLGRLAGRNEQFF,TGTGCCAGCAGCTTAGGTAGACTAGCGGGACGGAATGAGCAGTTCTTC,TRBD2,.,TRBV7-8,TRBJ2-1
CASSLEVDDNSYNEQFF,TGTGCCAGCAGTTTAGAGGTTGACGATAACTCCTACAATGAGCAGTTCTTC,.,.,TRBV27,TRBJ2-1
CASSPGLAGGPGETQYF,TGCGCCAGCAGCCCAGGACTAGCGGGAGGGCCTGGAGAGACCCAGTACTTC,TRBD2,few,TRBV4-1,TRBJ2-5
CAISPEARRAQYF,TGTGCCATTTCCCCGGAGGCCCGGAGGGCCCAGTACTTC,.,.,TRBV10-3,TRBJ2-5
CASSSEAGPPYEQYF,TGTGCCAGCAGCTCCGAAGCGGGGCCGCCCTACGAGCAGTACTTC,TRBD2,.,TRBV11-3,TRBJ2-7
CSASGGQGGQPQHF,TGCAGTGCTAGTGGAGGGCAGGGGGGACAGCCCCAGCATTTT,TRBD1,.,TRBV20-1,TRBJ1-5
CATNQDSPHGNTEAFF,TGTGCCACCAACCAGGACAGCCCACACGGGAACACTGAAGCTTTCTTT,.,.,TRBV15,TRBJ1-1
CASSSGTGGIDGYTF,TGTGCCAGCAGCTCCGGGACAGGGGGCATTGATGGCTACACCTTC,TRBD1,few,TRBV7-3,TRBJ1-2
CASTGTDNYGYTF,TGTGCCAGCACAGGGACTGATAACTATGGCTACACCTTC,.,.,TRBV12-3/TRBV12-4,TRBJ1-2
CASSELPVGLAGSTGELFF,TGTGCCAGCAGTGAACTTCCCGTTGGACTAGCGGGATCTACCGGGGAGCTGTTTTTT,TRBD2,.,TRBV2,TRBJ2-2
CASSDILGMNTEAFF,TGTGCCAGCAGTGACATTCTGGGCATGAACACTGAAGCTTTCTTT,.,.,TRBV2,TRBJ1-1